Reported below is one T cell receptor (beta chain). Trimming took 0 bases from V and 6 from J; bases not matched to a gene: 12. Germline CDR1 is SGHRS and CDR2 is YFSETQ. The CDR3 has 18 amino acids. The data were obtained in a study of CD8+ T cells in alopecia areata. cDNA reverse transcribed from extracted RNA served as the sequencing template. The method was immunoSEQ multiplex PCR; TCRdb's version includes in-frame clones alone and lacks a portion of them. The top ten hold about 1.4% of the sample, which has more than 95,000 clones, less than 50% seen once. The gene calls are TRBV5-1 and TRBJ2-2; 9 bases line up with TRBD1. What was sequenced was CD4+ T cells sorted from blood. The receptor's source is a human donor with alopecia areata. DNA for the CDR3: TGCGCCAGCAGCTTGGTCCATAACCGGGACAGGGATGCCGGGGAGCTGTTTTTT. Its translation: CASSLVHNRDRDAGELFF.